This is a list of T cell receptor beta chains from one sample in a study of blood T cell repertoires in COVID-19. Profiled with immunoSEQ multiplex PCR; TCRdb holds only in-frame clones, not every one. This sample has 220,000 or so clones, with 84% found just once. Sequenced sample: PBMCs or T cells enriched from blood (not recorded which). The origin of the receptors is a woman aged 40 to 55 who had recovered from COVID-19. Each CDR3 is given without its conserved first and last residue. Where a row states a size, it is once, few, many or the class of an expanded clone; other rows omit it.

CDR3 protein: ASSRTGVSGANVLT; clone size: -; V gene: TRBV2
CDR3 protein: ASSQPDREYSPLH; clone size: -; V gene: TRBV4-1
CDR3 protein: ASSPQTGPYGYT; clone size: -; V gene: TRBV19
CDR3 protein: ASGQGRSSNQPQH; clone size: -; V gene: TRBV9
CDR3 protein: ASSLGQAQQETQY; clone size: -; V gene: TRBV11-2
CDR3 protein: ASSGTSGSSRGDEQF; clone size: -; V gene: TRBV5-1
CDR3 protein: ASSPGGYT; clone size: -; V gene: TRBV2
CDR3 protein: ASSVRPVGQEYNEQF; clone size: -; V gene: TRBV11-2
CDR3 protein: ASSFREYHQPQH; clone size: once; V gene: TRBV28
CDR3 protein: SVPLLTANYGYT; clone size: -; V gene: TRBV29-1
CDR3 protein: ASSDWTGGKLF; clone size: few; V gene: TRBV6-4
CDR3 protein: ASSIQGRSPLH; clone size: -; V gene: TRBV3-1/TRBV3-2
CDR3 protein: ASNQDLGNTIY; clone size: -; V gene: TRBV2
CDR3 protein: ASSQRRGKETQY; clone size: many; V gene: TRBV7-9
CDR3 protein: ASSQDRGGTSGTDTQY; clone size: once; V gene: TRBV4-2
CDR3 protein: ASSQDPGSSGNTIY; clone size: -; V gene: TRBV4-3
CDR3 protein: ASSPQQGGGGVDGYT; clone size: -; V gene: TRBV5-1
CDR3 protein: ASLPSGALDTQY; clone size: -; V gene: TRBV5-1
CDR3 protein: ASSASGGAYRGYT; clone size: -; V gene: TRBV7-2